The table lists the clone carrying this TCR beta chain with a few counts. The antigen is undetermined. Only in-frame clones appear in the TCRdb table, and some are missing; sequencing was by immunoSEQ multiplex PCR. The table has tens of thousands of clones, around 73% seen once; the top ten hold 1% to 1.5%. Germline loops: CDR1 KGHDR, CDR2 SFDVKD. Trimming cost V 4 bases and J 5 bases, with 20 bases left between them. The CDR3 is 16 amino acids. The sample is drawn from a study of vaccination effects on CD4 cells after COVID-19. Findings and caveats of the study: Marked clonal contraction was seen in infection- and vaccine-induced clones late after vaccination. Common cold coronavirus cross-reactivity was shown by only 1 of 255 vaccine-induced clones in healthy vaccinees.

Sequencing was preceded by expansion of antigen-specific CD4+ T cells with viral peptide pools in the ViraFEST assay. When ten to eleven days of culture had elapsed, CD4+ T cells were isolated. Each participant received a vaccine that was either BNT162b2 or mRNA-1273, given as two doses. A few million PBMC were seeded per well and grown in the presence of about 10 IU/ml IL-2 and 8.5 to 10 ug/ml peptides. Half-medium exchanges with IL-2 medium took place on days 3 and 7. This receptor was identified in a human donor who received a COVID-19 vaccine. The starting material was CD4+ T cells from PBMCs cultured with HCoV-229E spike peptides, obtained after COVID-19 vaccination. This chain uses TRBV24-1 with TRBJ2-7, with D possibly called TRBD1 or TRBD2 (6 bases each). Here the CDR3 DNA reads TGTGCCACCAGTGACCCTCACGGCCCGGAGGGGGACGAGCAGTACGTC. This codes for CATSDPHGPEGDEQYV.